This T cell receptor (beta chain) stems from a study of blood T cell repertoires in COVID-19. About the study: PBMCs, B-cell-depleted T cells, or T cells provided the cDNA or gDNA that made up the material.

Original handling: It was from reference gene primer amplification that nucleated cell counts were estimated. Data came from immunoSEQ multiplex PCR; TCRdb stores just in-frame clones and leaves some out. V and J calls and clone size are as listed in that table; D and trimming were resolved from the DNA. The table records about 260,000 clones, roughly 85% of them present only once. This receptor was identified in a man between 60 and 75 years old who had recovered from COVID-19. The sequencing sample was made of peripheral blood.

For the CDR3, the DNA is TGTGCCAGCAGTTACCGTGGACAGGGGGGTTCTGAAGCTTTCTTT. As protein: CASSYRGQGGSEAFF. This rearrangement joins TRBV6-6 to TRBJ1-1; 10 bases map to TRBD1. CDR3 length: 15 residues. V lost 2 bases to trimming and J lost 6 bases; unmatched junction nucleotides: 6. The germline V gene encodes CDR1 MNHNY and CDR2 SVGAGI (reference sequence).